This TCR beta chain was recovered during a study of T cells in Graves' hyperthyroidism and ophthalmopathy. For ophthalmopathy patients, the Clinical Activity Score was at least 3 and the NOSPECS grade at least 4; duration was under 3 months. On the basis of clinical symptoms, serum thyroxine and TRAb, thyroid ultrasound and orbital computed tomography, diagnoses were made. TCR beta CDR3 regions were amplified from RNA. An initial round of RT-PCR targeting the TCR CDR3 relied on the HTBI primer set. TCRdb called the multiplex PCR reads again in MiXCR, with one record for every CDR3 protein. The data show a few hundred thousand distinct CDR3 sequences, with approximately 14% seen just once and roughly 19% held by the top ten. What was sequenced was blood. This sequence was found in a woman aged 60 to 75 with Graves' ophthalmopathy.

The CDR3 sequence: CASSSYGGAGANVLTF. The CDR3, as DNA: TGTGCCAGTAGTTCATACGGGGGGGCTGGGGCCAACGTCCTGACTTTC. The chain joins TRBV19 to TRBJ2-6; TRBD2 aligns across 8 bases. Trimming at V came to 5 bases and at J to 2 bases, leaving 5 bases not matched to a gene. Germline V gives CDR1 LNHDA, CDR2 SQIVND (reference sequence). This CDR3 region has 16 residues.